This TCR beta chain was obtained from a study of CD8 T cells in ankylosing spondylitis. Study findings and constraints: What appeared characteristic of ankylosing spondylitis blood was a TCR beta motif of eight highly homologous variants.

The germline CDR1 and CDR2 sequences are MNHNS and SASEGT. The CDR3 extends over 15 amino acids. V was clipped by 5 bases and J by 5 bases; unmatched bases: 11. Concerning this clonotype itself: What it recognizes is unknown.

TCRdb fed the 5' RACE reads into MiXCR, producing one record per CDR3 protein. The sample lists about 540,000 distinct CDR3 sequences, roughly 12% occurring once. The source of this sequence is a male donor with ankylosing spondylitis. Sequenced: blood, either unsorted or a sorted T cell fraction (not recorded which). The V gene is TRBV6-1, the J gene TRBJ2-5; TRBD2 aligns across 7 bases. CDR3 coding DNA: TGTGCCAGCAGTCCCCAGAGGGAGGGCCGTGAGACCCAGTACTTC. The encoded protein is CASSPQREGRETQYF.